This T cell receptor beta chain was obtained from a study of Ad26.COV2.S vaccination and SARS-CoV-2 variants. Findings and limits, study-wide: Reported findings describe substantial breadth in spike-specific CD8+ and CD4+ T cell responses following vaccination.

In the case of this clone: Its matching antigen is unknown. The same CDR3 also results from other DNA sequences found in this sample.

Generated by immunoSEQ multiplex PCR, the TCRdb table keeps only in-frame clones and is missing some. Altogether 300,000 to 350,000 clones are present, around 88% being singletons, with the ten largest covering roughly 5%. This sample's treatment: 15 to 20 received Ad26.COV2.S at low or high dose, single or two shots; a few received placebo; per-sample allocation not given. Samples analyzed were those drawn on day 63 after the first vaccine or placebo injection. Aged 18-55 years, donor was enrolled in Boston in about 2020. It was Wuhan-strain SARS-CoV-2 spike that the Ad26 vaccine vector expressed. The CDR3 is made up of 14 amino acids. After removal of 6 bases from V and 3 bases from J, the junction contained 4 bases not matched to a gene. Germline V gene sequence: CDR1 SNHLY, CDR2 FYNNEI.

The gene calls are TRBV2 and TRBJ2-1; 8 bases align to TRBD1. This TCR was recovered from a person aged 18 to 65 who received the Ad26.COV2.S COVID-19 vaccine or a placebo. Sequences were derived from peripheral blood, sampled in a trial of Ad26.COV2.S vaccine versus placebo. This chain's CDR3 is CASSPDRGYNEQFF. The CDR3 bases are TGTGCCAGCAGCCCAGACAGGGGCTACAATGAGCAGTTCTTC.